A single sample gave rise to the 4 T cell receptor beta chains below, sequenced in a study of CD8 T cells in ankylosing spondylitis. MiXCR, run by TCRdb on the 5' RACE reads, gives a single entry per CDR3 protein. This sample has a few hundred thousand distinct CDR3 sequences; 15% to 20% occur once, and the top ten carry roughly a third. Sequenced material: blood, either unsorted or a sorted T cell fraction (not recorded which). All receptors come from a male donor with ankylosing spondylitis or in good health (not recorded which).

The V call is TRBV20-1, the J call TRBJ2-1; 9 nucleotides line up with TRBD2. CDR3 size: 20 residues. J gave up 0 bases and V 0 bases, and 15 bases lay outside the gene matches. Germline V gene sequence: CDR1 DFQATT, CDR2 SNEGSKA (reference sequence). CDR3 in DNA: TGCAGTGCTAGAGATAATCCGGCGCTAGCGGGACTGAGCTCCTACAATGAGCAGTTCTTC. Protein product: CSARDNPALAGLSSYNEQFF.

There are many counts of this clonotype. This chain connects TRBV11-2 to TRBJ1-6; tentatively, D is TRBD1 (5 bases). V lost 1 base and J 7 bases, leaving 5 bases between the germline ends. CDR1 is SGHAT, CDR2 FQNNGV, per germline. The CDR3 extends over 13 amino acids. CDR3 DNA: TGTGCCAGCAGCTTAGGGGGGAATTCACCCCTCCACTTT. Translating gives CASSLGGNSPLHF. Full variable domain (remainder filled in from reference TRBV11-2 and TRBJ1-6): EAGVAQSPRYKIIEKRQSVAFWCNPISGHATLYWYQQILGQGPKLLIQFQNNGVVDDSQLPKDRFSAERLKGVDSTLKIQPAKLEDSAVYLCASSLGGNSPLHFGNGTRLTVT.

This clonotype was detected only a few times. The CDR3 loop is CSVEEADRVTSGANVLTF. The DNA for the CDR3 is TGCAGCGTTGAAGAAGCCGACAGGGTGACATCTGGGGCCAACGTCCTGACTTTC. This chain links TRBV29-1 with TRBJ2-6; 7 bases fit TRBD1. This CDR3 has 18 amino acids. V dropped 0 bases and J dropped 1; count of bases not matched to a gene: 9. Germline-derived CDR1 and CDR2 are SQVTM and ANQGSEA.

There are a few counts of this clonotype. The chain is built from TRBV5-1 and TRBJ2-7; possibly TRBD1 for D (6 bases). The CDR3 sequence is 14 residues long. The germline V gene encodes CDR1 SGHRS and CDR2 YFSETQ. Trimming pared 2 bases from V and 1 base from J, leaving 10 bases between. This chain's CDR3 is CASSLGQQSYEQYF. The CDR3 DNA reads TGCGCCAGCAGCTTAGGACAGCAATCCTACGAGCAGTACTTC.